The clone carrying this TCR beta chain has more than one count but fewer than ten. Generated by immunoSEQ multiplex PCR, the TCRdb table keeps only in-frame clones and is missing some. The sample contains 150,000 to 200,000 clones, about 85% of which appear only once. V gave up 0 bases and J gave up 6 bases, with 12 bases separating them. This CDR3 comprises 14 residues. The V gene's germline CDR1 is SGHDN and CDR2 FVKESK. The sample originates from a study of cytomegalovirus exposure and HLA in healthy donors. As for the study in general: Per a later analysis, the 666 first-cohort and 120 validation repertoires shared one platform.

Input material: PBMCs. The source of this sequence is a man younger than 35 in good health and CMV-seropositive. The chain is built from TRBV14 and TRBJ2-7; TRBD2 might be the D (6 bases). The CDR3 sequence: CASSQESGDGEQYF. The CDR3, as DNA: TGTGCCAGCAGCCAAGAATCGGGGGACGGCGAGCAGTACTTC.